This T cell receptor beta chain was recorded in a study of T cell repertoires in cytomegalovirus infection. Whole-study findings and limits: Pooled public TCR beta family frequency picked out CMV carriers with the relevant HLA.

MiXCR, run by TCRdb on the reads, gives a single entry per CDR3 protein. Here the sample spans about 57,000 distinct CDR3 sequences, 20% to 25% being singletons. CDR3 length: 15 amino acids. Trimming took 3 bases from V and 4 from J, leaving 15 bases between them. CDR1 SGHVS and CDR2 FQNEAQ come from the germline V gene. This clonotype was detected only a few times. Its cognate antigen is unknown. The V call is TRBV7-8, the J call TRBJ1-2; no clear D gene. This TCR was recovered from a human donor in good health (CMV status not recorded). Some clones in this sample may be carry-over from other donors' samples. Sample: CD8+ T cells from cultured PBMCs, taken from culture after CMV antigen stimulation. CDR3 sequence: CASSFGIGLSYGYTF. The CDR3 DNA reads TGTGCCAGCAGCTTTGGGATTGGGTTAAGCTATGGCTACACCTTC.